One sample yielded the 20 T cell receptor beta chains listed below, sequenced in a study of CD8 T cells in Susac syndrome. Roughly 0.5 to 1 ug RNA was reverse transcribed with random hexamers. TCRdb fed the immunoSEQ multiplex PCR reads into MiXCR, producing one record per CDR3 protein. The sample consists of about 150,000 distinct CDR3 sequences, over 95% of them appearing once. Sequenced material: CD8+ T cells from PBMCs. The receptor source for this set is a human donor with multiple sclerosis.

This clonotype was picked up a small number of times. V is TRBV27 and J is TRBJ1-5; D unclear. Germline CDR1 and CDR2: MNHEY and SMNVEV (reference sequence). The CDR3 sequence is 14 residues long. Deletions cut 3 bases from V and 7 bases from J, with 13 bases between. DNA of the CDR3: TGTGCCAGCAGTTTCCGGGGAGGTGGACAGCCCCAGCATTTT. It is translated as CASSFRGGGQPQHF.

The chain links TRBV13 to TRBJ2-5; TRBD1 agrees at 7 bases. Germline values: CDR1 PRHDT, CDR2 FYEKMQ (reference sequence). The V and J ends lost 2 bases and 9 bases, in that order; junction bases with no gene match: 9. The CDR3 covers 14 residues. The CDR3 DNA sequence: TGTGCCAGCAGCTTAACGACAGGGCGAGGGGCCCAGTACTTC. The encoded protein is CASSLTTGRGAQYF.

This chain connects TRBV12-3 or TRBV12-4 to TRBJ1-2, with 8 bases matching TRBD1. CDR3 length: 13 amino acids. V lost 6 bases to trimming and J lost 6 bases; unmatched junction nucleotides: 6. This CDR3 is CASSQGQGHGYTF. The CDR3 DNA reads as TGTGCCAGCAGCCAAGGACAGGGTCATGGCTACACCTTC.

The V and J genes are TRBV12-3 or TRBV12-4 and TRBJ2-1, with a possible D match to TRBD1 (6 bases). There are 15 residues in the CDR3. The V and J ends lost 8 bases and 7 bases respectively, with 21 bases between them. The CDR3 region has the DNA TGTGCCAGCCCCCTGGAAGGTGACAGGTGGAATGAGCAGTTCTTC. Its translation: CASPLEGDRWNEQFF.

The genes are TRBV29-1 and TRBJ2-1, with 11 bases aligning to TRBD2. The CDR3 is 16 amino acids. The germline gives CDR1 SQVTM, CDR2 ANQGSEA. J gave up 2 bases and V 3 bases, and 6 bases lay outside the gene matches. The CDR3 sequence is CSVDDLAGGAYNEQFF. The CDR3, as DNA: TGCAGCGTTGATGATCTAGCGGGGGGCGCCTACAATGAGCAGTTCTTC.

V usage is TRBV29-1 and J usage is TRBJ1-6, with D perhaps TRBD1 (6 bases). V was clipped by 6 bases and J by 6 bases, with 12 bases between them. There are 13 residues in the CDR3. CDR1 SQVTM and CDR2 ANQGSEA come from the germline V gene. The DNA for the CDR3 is TGCAGCGTGATGGACAGTCTTAATTCACCCCTCCACTTT. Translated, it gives CSVMDSLNSPLHF.

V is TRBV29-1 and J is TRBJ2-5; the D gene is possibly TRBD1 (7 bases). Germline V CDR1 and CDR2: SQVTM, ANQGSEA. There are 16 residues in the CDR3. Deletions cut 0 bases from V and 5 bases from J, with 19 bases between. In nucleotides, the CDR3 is TGCAGCGTTGAAGACCACGACAGGGCCGGGGGCGAGACCCAGTACTTC. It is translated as CSVEDHDRAGGETQYF. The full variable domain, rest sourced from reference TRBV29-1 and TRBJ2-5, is SAVISQKPSRDICQRGTSLTIQCQVDSQVTMMFWYRQQPGQSLTLIATANQGSEATYESGFVIDKFPISRPNLTFSTLTVSNMSPEDSSIYLCSVEDHDRAGGETQYFGPGTRLLVL.

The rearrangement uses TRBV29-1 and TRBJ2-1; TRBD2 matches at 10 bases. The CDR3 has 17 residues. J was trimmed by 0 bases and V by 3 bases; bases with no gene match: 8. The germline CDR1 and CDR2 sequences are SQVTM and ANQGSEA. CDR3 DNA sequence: TGCAGCGTTGACGGGCTAGCGGGGGTACTCTCCTACAATGAGCAGTTCTTC. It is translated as CSVDGLAGVLSYNEQFF.

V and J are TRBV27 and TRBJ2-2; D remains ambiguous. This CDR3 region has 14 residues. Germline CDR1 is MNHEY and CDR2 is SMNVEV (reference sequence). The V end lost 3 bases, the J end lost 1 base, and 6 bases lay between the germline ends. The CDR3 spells CASSFGRNTGELFF. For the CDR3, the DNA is TGTGCCAGCAGTTTCGGACGGAACACCGGGGAGCTGTTTTTT.

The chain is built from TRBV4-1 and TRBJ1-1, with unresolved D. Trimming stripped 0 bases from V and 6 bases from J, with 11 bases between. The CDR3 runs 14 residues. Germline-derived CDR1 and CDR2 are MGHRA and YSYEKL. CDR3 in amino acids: CASSQEAREAEAFF. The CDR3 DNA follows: TGCGCCAGCAGCCAAGAGGCGCGCGAAGCTGAAGCTTTCTTT.

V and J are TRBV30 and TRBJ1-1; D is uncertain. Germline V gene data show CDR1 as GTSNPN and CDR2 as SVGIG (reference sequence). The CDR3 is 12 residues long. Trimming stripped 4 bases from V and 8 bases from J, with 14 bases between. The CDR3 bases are TGTGCCTGGACGAAGGTTGTCCTCGAAGCTTTCTTT. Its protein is CAWTKVVLEAFF.

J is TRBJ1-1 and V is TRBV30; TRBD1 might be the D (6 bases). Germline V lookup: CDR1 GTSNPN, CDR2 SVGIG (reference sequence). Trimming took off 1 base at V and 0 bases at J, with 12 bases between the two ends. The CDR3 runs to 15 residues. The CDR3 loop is CAWSEGEGVNTEAFF. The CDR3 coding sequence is TGTGCCTGGAGTGAAGGGGAGGGGGTGAACACTGAAGCTTTCTTT.

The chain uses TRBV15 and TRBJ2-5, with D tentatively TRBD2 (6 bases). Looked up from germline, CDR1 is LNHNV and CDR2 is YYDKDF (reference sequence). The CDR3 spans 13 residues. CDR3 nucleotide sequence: TGTGCGACGACCGGGGGAGAGCGAGAGACCCAGTACTTC. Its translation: CATTGGERETQYF.

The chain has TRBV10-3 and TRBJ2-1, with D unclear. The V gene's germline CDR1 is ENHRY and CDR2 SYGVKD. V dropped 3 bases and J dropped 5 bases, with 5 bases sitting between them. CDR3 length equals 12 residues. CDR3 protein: CAISDGHNEQFF. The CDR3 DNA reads TGTGCCATCAGTGATGGACACAATGAGCAGTTCTTC.

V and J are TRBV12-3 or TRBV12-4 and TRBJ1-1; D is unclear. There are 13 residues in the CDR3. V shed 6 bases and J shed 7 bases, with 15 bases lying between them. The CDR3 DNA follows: TGTGCCAGCAGCCCTCTACTCACCGGTGAAGCTTTCTTT. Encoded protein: CASSPLLTGEAFF.

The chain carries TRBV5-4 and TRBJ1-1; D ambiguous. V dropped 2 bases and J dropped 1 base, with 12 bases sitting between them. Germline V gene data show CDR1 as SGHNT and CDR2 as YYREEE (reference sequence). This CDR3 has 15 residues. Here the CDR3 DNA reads TGTGCCAGCAGCTTAAAGATAGAGGGGAACACTGAAGCTTTCTTT. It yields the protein CASSLKIEGNTEAFF. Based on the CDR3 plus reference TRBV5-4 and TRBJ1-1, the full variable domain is ETGVTQSPTHLIKTRGQQVTLRCSSQSGHNTVSWYQQALGQGPQFIFQYYREEENGRGNFPPRFSGLQFPNYSSELNVNALELDDSALYLCASSLKIEGNTEAFFGQGTRLTVV.

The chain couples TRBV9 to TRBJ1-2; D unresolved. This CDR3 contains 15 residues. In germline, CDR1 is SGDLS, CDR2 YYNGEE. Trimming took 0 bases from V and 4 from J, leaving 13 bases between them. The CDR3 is CASSVGRQDGYGYTF. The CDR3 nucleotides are TGTGCCAGCAGCGTAGGCCGGCAGGATGGCTATGGCTACACCTTC.

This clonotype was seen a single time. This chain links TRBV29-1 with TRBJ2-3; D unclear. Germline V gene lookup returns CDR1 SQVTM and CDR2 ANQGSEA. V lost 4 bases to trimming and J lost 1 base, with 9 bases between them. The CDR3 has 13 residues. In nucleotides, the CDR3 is TGCAGCGTTGGAGCGTGGGGCACAGATACGCAGTATTTT. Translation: CSVGAWGTDTQYF.

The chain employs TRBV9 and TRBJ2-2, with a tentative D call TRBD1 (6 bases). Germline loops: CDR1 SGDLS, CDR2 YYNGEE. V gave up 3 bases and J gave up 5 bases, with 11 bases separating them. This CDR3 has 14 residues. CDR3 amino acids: CASSAQGWTGELFF. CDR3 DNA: TGTGCCAGCAGCGCACAGGGTTGGACCGGGGAGCTGTTTTTT.

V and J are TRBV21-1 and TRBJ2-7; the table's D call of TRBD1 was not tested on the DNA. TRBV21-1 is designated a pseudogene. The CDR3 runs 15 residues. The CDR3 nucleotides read TGTGCCAGCAGCATTAGGACAGGGGGGTCCTACGAGCAGTACGTC. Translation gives CASSIRTGGSYEQYV.